This TCR beta chain was obtained from a study of blood T cell repertoires in COVID-19. Germline CDR1 is LGHNA and CDR2 is YNFKEQ. The V gene end was trimmed by 1 base and the J gene end by 3 bases; junction bases not matched to a gene: 7. This CDR3 is built from 17 residues. Authors' analysis steps: How many nucleated cells were present was estimated from reference gene primer amplification. Sequenced by immunoSEQ multiplex PCR; TCRdb stores in-frame clones only, minus some. V and J calls and clone size are those listed in that table; D and trimming were worked out from the DNA. The sample yields more than 110,000 clones, roughly 84% seen once.

The sequenced sample consisted of peripheral blood. J is TRBJ1-3 and V is TRBV4-2; TRBD1 agrees at 9 bases. The source of this sequence is a human donor in a cohort sampled during active COVID-19. In DNA form, the CDR3 reads TGTGCCAGCAGCCAAGCTGTTTTGACAGGGGGTGGAAACACCATATATTTT. Amino acids: CASSQAVLTGGGNTIYF.